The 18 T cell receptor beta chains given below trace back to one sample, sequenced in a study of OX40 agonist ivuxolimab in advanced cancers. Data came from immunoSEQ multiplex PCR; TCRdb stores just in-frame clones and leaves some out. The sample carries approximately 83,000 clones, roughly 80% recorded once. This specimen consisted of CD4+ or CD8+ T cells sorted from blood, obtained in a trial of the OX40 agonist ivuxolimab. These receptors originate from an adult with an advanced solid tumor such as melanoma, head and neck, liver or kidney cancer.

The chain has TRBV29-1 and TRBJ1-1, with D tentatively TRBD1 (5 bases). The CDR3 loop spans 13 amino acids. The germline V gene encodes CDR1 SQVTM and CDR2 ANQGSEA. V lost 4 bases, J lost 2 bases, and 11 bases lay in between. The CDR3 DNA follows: TGCAGCGTTGGGGCAGGGAAAAACACTGAAGCTTTCTTT. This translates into CSVGAGKNTEAFF. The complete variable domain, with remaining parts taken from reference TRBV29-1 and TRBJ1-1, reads SAVISQKPSRDICQRGTSLTIQCQVDSQVTMMFWYRQQPGQSLTLIATANQGSEATYESGFVIDKFPISRPNLTFSTLTVSNMSPEDSSIYLCSVGAGKNTEAFFGQGTRLTVV.

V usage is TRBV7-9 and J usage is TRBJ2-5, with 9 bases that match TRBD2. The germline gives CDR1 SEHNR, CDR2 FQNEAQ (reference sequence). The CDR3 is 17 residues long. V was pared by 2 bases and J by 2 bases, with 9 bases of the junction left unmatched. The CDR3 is CASSLPTSGAVQETQYF. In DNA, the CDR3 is TGTGCCAGCAGCTTACCGACTAGCGGAGCAGTACAAGAGACCCAGTACTTC.

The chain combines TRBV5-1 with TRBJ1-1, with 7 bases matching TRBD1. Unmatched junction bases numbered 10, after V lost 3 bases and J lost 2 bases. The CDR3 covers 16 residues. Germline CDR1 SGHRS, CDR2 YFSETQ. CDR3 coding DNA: TGCGCCAGCAGCTGGTGGAAGGGGGCTGTCAACACTGAAGCTTTCTTT. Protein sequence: CASSWWKGAVNTEAFF. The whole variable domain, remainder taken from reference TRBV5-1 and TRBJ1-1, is KAGVTQTPRYLIKTRGQQVTLSCSPISGHRSVSWYQQTPGQGLQFLFEYFSETQRNKGNFPGRFSGRQFSNSRSEMNVSTLELGDSALYLCASSWWKGAVNTEAFFGQGTRLTVV.

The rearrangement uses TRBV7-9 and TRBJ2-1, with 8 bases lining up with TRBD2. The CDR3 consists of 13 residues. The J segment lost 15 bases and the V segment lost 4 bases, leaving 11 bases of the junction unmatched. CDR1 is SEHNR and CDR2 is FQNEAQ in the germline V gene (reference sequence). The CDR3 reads CASSYREGHGRFF. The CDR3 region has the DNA TGTGCCAGCAGCTACCGGGAGGGCCATGGACGGTTCTTC.

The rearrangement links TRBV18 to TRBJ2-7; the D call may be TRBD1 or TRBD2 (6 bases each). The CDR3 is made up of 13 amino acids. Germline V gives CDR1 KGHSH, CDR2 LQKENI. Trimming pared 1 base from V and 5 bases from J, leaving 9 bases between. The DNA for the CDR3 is TGTGCCAGCTCACCACAGGGGGAGGACGAGCAGTACTTC. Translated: CASSPQGEDEQYF.

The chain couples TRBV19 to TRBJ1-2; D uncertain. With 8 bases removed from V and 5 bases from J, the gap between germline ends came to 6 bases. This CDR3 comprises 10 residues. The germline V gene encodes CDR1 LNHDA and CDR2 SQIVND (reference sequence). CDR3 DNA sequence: TGTGCCAGTTGGAAATATGGCTACACCTTC. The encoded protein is CASWKYGYTF.

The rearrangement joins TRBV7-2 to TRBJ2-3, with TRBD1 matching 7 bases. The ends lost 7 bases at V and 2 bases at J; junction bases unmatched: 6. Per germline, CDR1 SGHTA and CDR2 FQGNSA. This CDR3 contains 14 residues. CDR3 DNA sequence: TGTGCCAGCACTAGGGACAGTGCCACAGATACGCAGTATTTT. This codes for CASTRDSATDTQYF.

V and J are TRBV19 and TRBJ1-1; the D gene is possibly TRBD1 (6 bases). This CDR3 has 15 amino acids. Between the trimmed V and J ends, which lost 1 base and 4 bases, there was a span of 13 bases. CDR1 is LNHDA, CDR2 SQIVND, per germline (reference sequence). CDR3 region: CASSIGLRGVTEAFF. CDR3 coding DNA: TGTGCCAGTAGTATAGGCCTGAGGGGGGTCACTGAAGCTTTCTTT.

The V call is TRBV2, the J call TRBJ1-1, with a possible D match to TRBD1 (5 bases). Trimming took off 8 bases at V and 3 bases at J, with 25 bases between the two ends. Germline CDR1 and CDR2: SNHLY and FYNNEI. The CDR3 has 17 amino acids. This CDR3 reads CASCGSWGRDKHTEAFF. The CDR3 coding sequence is TGTGCCAGCTGTGGATCTTGGGGGAGAGACAAGCACACTGAAGCTTTCTTT.

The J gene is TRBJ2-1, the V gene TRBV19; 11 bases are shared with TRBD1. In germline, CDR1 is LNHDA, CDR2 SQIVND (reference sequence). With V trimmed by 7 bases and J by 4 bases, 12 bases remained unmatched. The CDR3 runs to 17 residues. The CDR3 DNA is TGTGCCAGTACCCTAGCCGGACAGGGGGCGGGTTACAATGAGCAGTTCTTC. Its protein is CASTLAGQGAGYNEQFF.

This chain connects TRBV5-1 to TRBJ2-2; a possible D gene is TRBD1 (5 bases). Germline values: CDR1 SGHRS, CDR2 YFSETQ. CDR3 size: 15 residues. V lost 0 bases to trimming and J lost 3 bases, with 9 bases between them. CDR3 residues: CASSLVPGYTGELFF. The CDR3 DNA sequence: TGCGCCAGCAGCTTGGTGCCAGGGTACACCGGGGAGCTGTTTTTT.

CDR3 amino acids: CASSGERMVTRHNTGELFF. Here the CDR3 DNA reads TGTGCCAGCAGCGGAGAGCGGATGGTCACTAGACACAACACCGGGGAGCTGTTTTTT. V gene TRBV7-9 combines with J gene TRBJ2-2; TRBD2 is a possible D gene (5 bases). V lost 5 bases to trimming and J lost 2 bases, with 24 bases between them. There are 19 residues in the CDR3. Per germline, CDR1 SEHNR and CDR2 FQNEAQ (reference sequence).

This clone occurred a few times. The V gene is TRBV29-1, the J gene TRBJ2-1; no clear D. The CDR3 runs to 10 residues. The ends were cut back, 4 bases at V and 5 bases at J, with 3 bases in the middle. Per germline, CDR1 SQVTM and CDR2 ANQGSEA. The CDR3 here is CSVGDNEQFF. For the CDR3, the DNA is TGCAGCGTTGGGGACAATGAGCAGTTCTTC.

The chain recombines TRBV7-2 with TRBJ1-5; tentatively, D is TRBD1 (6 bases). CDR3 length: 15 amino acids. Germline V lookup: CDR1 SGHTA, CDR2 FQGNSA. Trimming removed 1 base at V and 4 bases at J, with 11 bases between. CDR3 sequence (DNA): TGTGCCAGCAGCTTAGTCAGGGGACTAAATCAGCCCCAGCATTTT. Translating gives CASSLVRGLNQPQHF. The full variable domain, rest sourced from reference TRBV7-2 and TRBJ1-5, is GAGVSQSPSNKVTEKGKDVELRCDPISGHTALYWYRQSLGQGLEFLIYFQGNSAPDKSGLPSDRFSAERTGGSVSTLTIQRTQQEDSAVYLCASSLVRGLNQPQHFGDGTRLSIL.

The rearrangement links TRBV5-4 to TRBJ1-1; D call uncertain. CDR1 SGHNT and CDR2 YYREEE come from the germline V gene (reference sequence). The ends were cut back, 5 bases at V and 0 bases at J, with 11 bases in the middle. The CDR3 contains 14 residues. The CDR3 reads CASSQQDLNTEAFF. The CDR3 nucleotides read TGTGCCAGCAGTCAGCAGGACTTGAACACTGAAGCTTTCTTT.

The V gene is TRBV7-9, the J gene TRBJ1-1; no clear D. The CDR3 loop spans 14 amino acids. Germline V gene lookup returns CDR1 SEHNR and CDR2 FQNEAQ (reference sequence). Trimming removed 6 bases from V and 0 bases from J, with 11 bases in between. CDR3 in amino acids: CASRAGHLNTEAFF. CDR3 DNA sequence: TGTGCCAGCAGGGCGGGTCACCTGAACACTGAAGCTTTCTTT.

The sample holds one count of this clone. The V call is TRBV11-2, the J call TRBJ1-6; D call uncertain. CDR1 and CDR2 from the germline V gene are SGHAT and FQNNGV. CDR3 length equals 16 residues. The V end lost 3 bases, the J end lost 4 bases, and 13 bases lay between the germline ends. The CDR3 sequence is CASSFEIVSYNSPLHF. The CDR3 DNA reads TGTGCCAGCAGCTTCGAGATAGTCTCATATAATTCACCCCTCCACTTT.

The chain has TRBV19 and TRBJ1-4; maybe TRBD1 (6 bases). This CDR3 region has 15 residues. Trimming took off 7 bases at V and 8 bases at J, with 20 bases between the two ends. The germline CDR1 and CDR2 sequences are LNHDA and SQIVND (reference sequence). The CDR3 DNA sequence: TGTGCCAGTAAGAACTGGACAGCCGGCAACGAAAAACTGTTTTTT. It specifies CASKNWTAGNEKLFF.